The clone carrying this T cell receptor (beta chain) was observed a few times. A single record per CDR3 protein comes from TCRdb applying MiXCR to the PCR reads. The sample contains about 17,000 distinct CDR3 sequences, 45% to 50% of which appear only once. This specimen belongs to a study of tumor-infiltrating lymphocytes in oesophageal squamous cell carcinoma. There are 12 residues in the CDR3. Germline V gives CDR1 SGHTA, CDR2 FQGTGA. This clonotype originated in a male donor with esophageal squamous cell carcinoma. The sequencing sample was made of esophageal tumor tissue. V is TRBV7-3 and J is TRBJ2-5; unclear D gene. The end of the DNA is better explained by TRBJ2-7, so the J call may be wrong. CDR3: CASSFDGYEQYF. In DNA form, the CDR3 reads TGTGCCAGCAGCTTCGACGGCTACGAGCAGTACTTC.